Included here is one T cell receptor (beta chain) sequence, with context. The antigen is undetermined. The data were taken from a study of shared clonotypes between healthy human individuals. General study findings and limits: Naive CD4 clonotypes were shared across a handful of donors at roughly 5.5%.

The assay ran at deep level. Here immunoSEQ multiplex PCR was the method, and the copy in TCRdb shows in-frame clones only, minus some. Counted here are about 2.4 million clones, under 95% occurring once; the ten biggest clones make up 0.35% to 0.45%. The CDR3 is 16 residues long. Trimming removed 4 bases at V and 2 bases at J, with 16 bases between. CDR1 is SGHTA, CDR2 FQGNSA, per germline. The origin of this receptor is a young man in good health. Some clones in this sample may be carry-over from other donors' samples. The chain is built from TRBV7-2 and TRBJ2-3; D is ambiguous. Sequencing input: naive CD4+ T cells from PBMCs. The subset denotes: CD45RA+ positively selected. The CDR3 nucleotides are TGTGCCAGCAGCTCACTATGGGGATCGAACACAGATACGCAGTATTTT. It yields the protein CASSSLWGSNTDTQYF.